One TCR beta chain is described in this entry. This sample was included in a study of blood T cell repertoires in COVID-19. Study context: Italy, Spain and the United States were the sources of the convalescent and acute COVID-19 samples.

The CDR3 covers 14 residues. Germline CDR1 KGHSH, CDR2 LQKENI. V gave up 4 bases and J gave up 6 bases; unmatched junction bases: 5. Authors' processing steps: Reference gene primer amplification yielded estimated nucleated cell counts. Method: immunoSEQ multiplex PCR; TCRdb's copy keeps in-frame clones and lacks some. From that table come the V and J calls and clone size; the DNA was used to work out D and trimming. Of roughly 220,000 clones in the sample, around 84% were seen once. This clonotype was obtained from a middle-aged woman who had recovered from COVID-19. The V call is TRBV18, the J call TRBJ2-2; 7 bases match TRBD1. Material for sequencing was peripheral blood. CDR3 coding DNA: TGTGCCAGCTCACTCCGACAGGGCCCCGGGGAGCTGTTTTTT. This sequence encodes CASSLRQGPGELFF.